This entry features one T cell receptor beta chain sequence. This sample is part of a study of blood T cell repertoires in COVID-19. In the study overall: The analysed material was cDNA or gDNA that came from T cells, B-cell-depleted T cells, or PBMCs.

Participant ages covered roughly 18 to 89 years across about 22 US areas. Someone with COVID-19 had been met by exposed participants within 2 weeks before study entry. The germline V gene has CDR1 LNHDA and CDR2 SQIVND (reference sequence). V gave up 1 base and J gave up 8 bases, with 5 bases separating them. This CDR3 has 11 amino acids. The authors' processing: Researchers report that nucleated cell counts were estimated from reference gene primer amplification. Clones were sequenced by immunoSEQ multiplex PCR, and TCRdb holds only the in-frame ones, with some missing. Clone size and V and J calls were adopted from that table, with D and trimming inferred from the DNA. This sample has about 150,000 clones, with 87% found just once.

The chain combines TRBV19 with TRBJ1-1, with D possibly TRBD1 on 5 matching bases. This clonotype was obtained from a woman aged 40 to 50 who had been exposed to COVID-19. The sequencing sample was made of PBMCs or T cells enriched from blood (not recorded which). CDR3 protein: CASSIGQEAFF. The CDR3 nucleotides are TGTGCCAGTAGTATAGGACAGGAAGCTTTCTTT.